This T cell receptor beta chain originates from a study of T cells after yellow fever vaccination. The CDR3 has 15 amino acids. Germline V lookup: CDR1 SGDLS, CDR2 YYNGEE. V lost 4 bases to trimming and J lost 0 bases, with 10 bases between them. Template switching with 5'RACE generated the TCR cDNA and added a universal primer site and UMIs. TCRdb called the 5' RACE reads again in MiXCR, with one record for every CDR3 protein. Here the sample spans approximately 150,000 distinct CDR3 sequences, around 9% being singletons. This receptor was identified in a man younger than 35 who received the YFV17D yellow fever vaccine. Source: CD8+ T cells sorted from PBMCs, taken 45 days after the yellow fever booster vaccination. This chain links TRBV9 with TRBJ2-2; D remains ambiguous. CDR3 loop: CASSPLSTNTGELFF. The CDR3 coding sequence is TGTGCCAGCAGCCCCTTGAGCACGAACACCGGGGAGCTGTTTTTT.